The 21 T cell receptor beta chains below were found in one sample sequenced in a study of identical twins. In TCRdb, the 5' RACE reads were re-called with MiXCR into one record per CDR3 protein. The sample includes 200,000 to 300,000 distinct CDR3 sequences, under 12% of them seen just once. Material: memory T cells sorted from blood. These receptors were collected from a man aged 50 to 59 in good health.

This clonotype was counted at least ten times. V and J are TRBV7-9 and TRBJ2-2, with 12 bases aligning to TRBD1. Germline V gene data show CDR1 as SEHNR and CDR2 as FQNEAQ (reference sequence). V was pared by 7 bases and J by 7 bases, with 7 bases of the junction left unmatched. The CDR3 totals 15 residues. As DNA, the CDR3 is TGTGCCAGCATTCGGGGACAGGGGGCGCACGGGGAGCTGTTTTTT. Translating it yields CASIRGQGAHGELFF.

This clonotype has just a few counts. The CDR3 coding sequence is TGTGCCAGCAGCTCATGGGGACTAGCGGGATTCTCGAACACCGGGGAGCTGTTTTTT. Its protein is CASSSWGLAGFSNTGELFF. The chain combines TRBV9 with TRBJ2-2; 13 bases agree with TRBD2. The ends lost 4 bases at V and 0 bases at J; junction bases unmatched: 9. CDR3 length equals 19 residues. Germline V lookup: CDR1 SGDLS, CDR2 YYNGEE. Drawing the rest from reference TRBV9 and TRBJ2-2, the complete variable domain is DSGVTQTPKHLITATGQRVTLRCSPRSGDLSVYWYQQSLDQGLQFLIQYYNGEERAKGNILERFSAQQFPDLHSELNLSSLELGDSALYFCASSSWGLAGFSNTGELFFGEGSRLTVL.

This clonotype was counted only a few times. The V gene is TRBV5-8, the J gene TRBJ2-3; the D gene is possibly TRBD1 (6 bases). CDR3 length equals 15 residues. The germline V gene encodes CDR1 SGHTS and CDR2 YDEGEE. Trimming pared 7 bases from V and 4 bases from J, leaving 19 bases between. The CDR3 here is CASRKTGYTADTQYF. CDR3 sequence (DNA): TGTGCCAGCCGGAAGACAGGCTATACGGCAGATACGCAGTATTTT.

There are many counts of this clonotype. J is TRBJ2-7 and V is TRBV20-1; D call uncertain. With 3 bases removed from V and 3 bases from J, the gap between germline ends came to 12 bases. The CDR3 is 13 amino acids. Germline values: CDR1 DFQATT, CDR2 SNEGSKA (reference sequence). CDR3 loop: CSARGERDYEQYF. The CDR3 DNA sequence: TGCAGTGCTAGGGGTGAAAGGGACTACGAGCAGTACTTC.

The table lists this clonotype with many counts. The CDR3 DNA reads as TGCGCCAGCAGCCCGAAGGAGGGTAGGACACCCCTCCACTTT. Amino acid sequence: CASSPKEGRTPLHF. The chain carries TRBV4-1 and TRBJ1-6, with D unclear. Germline V gene data show CDR1 as MGHRA and CDR2 as YSYEKL. The CDR3 extends over 14 amino acids. The V gene lost 4 bases and the J gene lost 11 bases, with 15 bases spanning the gap.

V is TRBV12-3 or TRBV12-4 and J is TRBJ2-2, with TRBD2 matching 10 bases. The CDR3 has 17 amino acids. V shed 5 bases and J 7 bases; nucleotides not matched to a gene: 13. The CDR3 DNA reads TGTGCCAGCAGTCCCCGAGAGAGCGGGGGGGCCCACGGGGAGCTGTTTTTT. This translates into CASSPRESGGAHGELFF.

The table lists this clonotype with a few counts. The chain combines TRBV18 with TRBJ2-7, with D perhaps TRBD1 or TRBD2 (6 bases each). The CDR3 runs to 14 residues. Trimming cost V 6 bases and J 6 bases, with 18 bases left between them. Looked up from germline, CDR1 is KGHSH and CDR2 is LQKENI. CDR3 sequence: CASSKPEGEREQYF. CDR3 DNA sequence: TGTGCCAGCTCTAAACCGGAGGGGGAACGCGAGCAGTACTTC.

This clonotype was recorded many times. The rearrangement joins TRBV5-1 to TRBJ1-1; D is unresolved. The V gene lost 0 bases and the J gene lost 1 base, with 4 bases spanning the gap. The germline gives CDR1 SGHRS, CDR2 YFSETQ. CDR3 length: 13 residues. DNA of the CDR3: TGCGCCAGCAGCTTGGACAGGAACACTGAAGCTTTCTTT. Translated: CASSLDRNTEAFF.

This clonotype was seen many times. V and J are TRBV6-1 and TRBJ2-3; 8 bases fit TRBD2. Looked up from germline, CDR1 is MNHNS and CDR2 is SASEGT. The junction had 4 bases not matched to a gene; V was cut back by 5 bases and J by 3 bases. CDR3 length equals 14 residues. The DNA of the CDR3 is TGTGCCAGCAGTCCGGGGGGGGGGACAGATACGCAGTATTTT. This sequence encodes CASSPGGGTDTQYF.

In DNA form, the CDR3 reads TGTGCCAGCAGCCCACGACATTCCTATGGCTACACCTTC. This translates into CASSPRHSYGYTF. The chain joins TRBV7-2 to TRBJ1-2; D is undetermined. The germline V gene has CDR1 SGHTA and CDR2 FQGNSA. The CDR3 loop spans 13 amino acids. Trimming left V 5 bases short and J 4 bases short, with 11 bases between. The full variable domain, its missing parts supplied by reference TRBV7-2 and TRBJ1-2, is GAGVSQSPSNKVTEKGKDVELRCDPISGHTALYWYRQSLGQGLEFLIYFQGNSAPDKSGLPSDRFSAERTGGSVSTLTIQRTQQEDSAVYLCASSPRHSYGYTFGSGTRLTVV.

The gene calls are TRBV2 and TRBJ2-5, with 7 positions matching TRBD1. From germline, CDR1 is SNHLY and CDR2 FYNNEI. CDR3 length: 14 amino acids. V was clipped by 2 bases and J by 5 bases; unmatched bases: 5. CDR3 amino acids: CASSEIGGSETQYF. DNA of the CDR3: TGTGCCAGCAGTGAAATAGGGGGCTCGGAGACCCAGTACTTC.

There are many counts of this clonotype. The chain combines TRBV6-1 with TRBJ2-3, with D tentatively TRBD1 (6 bases). CDR1 is MNHNS, CDR2 SASEGT, per germline. Trimming pared 6 bases from V and 2 bases from J, leaving 12 bases between. The CDR3 has 14 amino acids. This CDR3 reads CASRPGQHTDTQYF. DNA of the CDR3: TGTGCCAGCAGACCCGGACAGCACACAGATACGCAGTATTTT.

This clonotype was counted many times. The chain employs TRBV5-1 and TRBJ2-7; D gene uncertain. Looked up from germline, CDR1 is SGHRS and CDR2 is YFSETQ. This CDR3 region has 13 residues. V lost 2 bases and J lost 1, with 7 bases in between. CDR3 in amino acids: CASSFSDSYEQYF. In nucleotides, the CDR3 is TGCGCCAGCAGCTTTTCGGATTCCTACGAGCAGTACTTC.

This clonotype was seen more than once but under ten times. The V gene is TRBV10-3, the J gene TRBJ2-2, with 11 bases that match TRBD1. The ends lost 6 bases at V and 3 bases at J; junction bases unmatched: 6. This CDR3 region has 16 residues. Germline CDR1 reads ENHRY; CDR2 reads SYGVKD. CDR3 nucleotide sequence: TGTGCCATCAGGCAGGACAGGGGGCGCGACACCGGGGAGCTGTTTTTT. Translating it yields CAIRQDRGRDTGELFF.

This clonotype was counted at least ten times. The rearrangement uses TRBV7-2 and TRBJ2-3; 11 bases align to TRBD2. The CDR3 consists of 15 residues. From germline, CDR1 is SGHTA and CDR2 FQGNSA. The V and J ends lost 5 bases and 6 bases, in that order; junction bases with no gene match: 7. The CDR3 loop reads CASSLTSGGGDTQYF. The DNA for the CDR3 is TGTGCCAGCAGCCTAACTAGCGGGGGAGGGGATACGCAGTATTTT.

The gene calls are TRBV5-5 and TRBJ2-5; 9 nucleotides align to TRBD2. Per the germline V gene, CDR1 is SGHKS and CDR2 is YYEKEE (reference sequence). There are 16 residues in the CDR3. The V gene end was trimmed by 0 bases and the J gene end by 5 bases; junction bases not matched to a gene: 8. In DNA, the CDR3 is TGTGCCAGCAGCTTGGTTGGTAGCGGGGGTGGGGAGACCCAGTACTTC. This encodes CASSLVGSGGGETQYF.

This clonotype was picked up a small number of times. V gene TRBV20-1 combines with J gene TRBJ1-5; D not certain. CDR1 is DFQATT, CDR2 SNEGSKA, per germline (reference sequence). CDR3 length equals 14 residues. Trimming left V 6 bases short and J 4 bases short, with 16 bases between. DNA of the CDR3: TGCAGTGCGAGCCCAGGTTTCGGGAATCAGCCCCAGCATTTT. Its translation is CSASPGFGNQPQHF.

This chain uses TRBV19 with TRBJ1-5; D gene unclear. V was cut by 3 bases and J by 7 bases, with 7 bases left in between. The V gene's germline CDR1 is LNHDA and CDR2 SQIVND (reference sequence). CDR3 length equals 12 residues. CDR3 nucleotide sequence: TGTGCCAGTAGTATTGTCGAACAGCCCCAGCATTTT. This encodes CASSIVEQPQHF.

This clonotype appeared a few times. This rearrangement joins TRBV5-5 to TRBJ2-1; D is uncertain. The CDR3 is 12 amino acids. V dropped 2 bases and J dropped 9 bases, with 9 bases sitting between them. CDR1 and CDR2 from the germline V gene are SGHKS and YYEKEE (reference sequence). The CDR3 is CASSLIDFEQFF. The CDR3 DNA follows: TGTGCCAGCAGCTTAATAGATTTTGAGCAGTTCTTC.

This clonotype was recorded at least ten times. V and J are TRBV12-3 or TRBV12-4 and TRBJ1-4; 9 bases are shared with TRBD1. J lost 12 bases, V lost 4 bases, and 6 bases had no gene match. The CDR3 is 13 amino acids. For the CDR3, the DNA is TGTGCCAGCAGTTCCGGGACAGGGAGGCAACTGTTTTTT. It encodes CASSSGTGRQLFF.

This clonotype was observed many times. The rearrangement uses TRBV6-4 and TRBJ2-1, with 8 bases matching TRBD1. Germline CDR1 and CDR2: MRHNA and SNTAGT. Trimming took 1 base from V and 6 from J; bases not matched to a gene: 5. There are 15 residues in the CDR3. CDR3 protein: CASSDFSTGGNEQFF. CDR3 DNA: TGTGCCAGCAGTGACTTTTCCACAGGGGGCAATGAGCAGTTCTTC.